Listed below are T cell receptor beta chains from one sample, sequenced in a study of cytotoxic CD8 clonotypes in ibrutinib-treated CLL. TCRdb's table, derived via immunoSEQ multiplex PCR, lists solely in-frame clones and lacks some. In the table there are tens of thousands of clones, 65% to 70% of which are singletons. The sample consisted of PBMCs, taken at disease progression, from a patient treated with ibrutinib. These receptors were taken from a human donor with chronic lymphocytic leukemia. The CDR3 runs from the conserved cysteine through the conserved F or W. Each record gives: J gene, clone size, V gene, D gene, CDR3 protein, CDR3 DNA. The D gene is left open where the match is weak. Clone sizes are given selectively: once, few, many, or a class where the clone is expanded.

J gene: TRBJ1-5
clone size: .
V gene: TRBV6-5
D gene: .
CDR3 protein: CASSRSEYQPQHF
CDR3 DNA: TGTGCCAGCAGTCGTTCAGAGTATCAGCCCCAGCATTTT

J gene: TRBJ1-3
clone size: .
V gene: TRBV9
D gene: .
CDR3 protein: CASSNRDGGNTIYF
CDR3 DNA: TGTGCCAGCAGCAACCGGGACGGTGGAAACACCATATATTTT

J gene: TRBJ2-7
clone size: .
V gene: TRBV5-4
D gene: TRBD1
CDR3 protein: CASSLDRGSYEQYF
CDR3 DNA: TGTGCCAGCAGCCTGGACAGGGGGAGCTACGAGCAGTACTTC

J gene: TRBJ2-2
clone size: .
V gene: TRBV7-9
D gene: .
CDR3 protein: CASSLSTGKATGELFF
CDR3 DNA: TGTGCCAGCAGCTTATCCACAGGGAAGGCCACCGGGGAGCTGTTTTTT

J gene: TRBJ1-1
clone size: .
V gene: TRBV5-1
D gene: .
CDR3 protein: CASSLERGLTEAFF
CDR3 DNA: TGCGCCAGCAGCTTGGAGCGGGGGCTTACTGAAGCTTTCTTT

J gene: TRBJ1-2
clone size: once
V gene: TRBV7-3
D gene: TRBD1
CDR3 protein: CASSSGQGLGYTF
CDR3 DNA: TGTGCCAGCAGCTCGGGACAGGGCTTGGGCTACACCTTC

J gene: TRBJ1-1
clone size: few
V gene: TRBV2
D gene: .
CDR3 protein: CASSEVQGNTEAFF
CDR3 DNA: TGTGCCAGCAGTGAAGTTCAGGGTAACACTGAAGCTTTCTTT

J gene: TRBJ2-3
clone size: .
V gene: TRBV5-1
D gene: TRBD2
CDR3 protein: CASEETSEGTQYF
CDR3 DNA: TGCGCCAGCGAGGAGACTAGCGAGGGCACGCAGTATTTT

J gene: TRBJ2-3
clone size: .
V gene: TRBV19
D gene: .
CDR3 protein: CASSPGKLGDTQYF
CDR3 DNA: TGTGCCAGTAGTCCCGGGAAACTGGGGGATACGCAGTATTTT

J gene: TRBJ2-3
clone size: .
V gene: TRBV6-5
D gene: TRBD2
CDR3 protein: CASSRLAGSTDTQYF
CDR3 DNA: TGTGCCAGCAGCCGACTAGCGGGGAGCACAGATACGCAGTATTTT

J gene: TRBJ1-4
clone size: .
V gene: TRBV9
D gene: TRBD1
CDR3 protein: CASSMGQGREKLFF
CDR3 DNA: TGTGCCAGCAGCATGGGACAGGGGCGAGAAAAACTGTTTTTT